The TCR beta chain described here comes from a study of shared clonotypes between healthy human individuals. A single count supports this clone. TCRdb keeps only in-frame clones here, not all; method: immunoSEQ multiplex PCR. The sample lists 2 million to 2.5 million clones, 85% to 95% seen once, with under 0.45% in the top ten. CD4+ cell separation produced CD45RA+ naive and CD45RA-negative memory subsets. Sequencing was carried out using naive CD4+ T cells from PBMCs. Subset: CD45RA+ positively selected. This receptor was taken from a man between 18 and 35 years old in good health. Some clones in this sample may be carry-over from other donors' samples.

The CDR3 nucleotides are TGTGCCAGTAGTAAGCGGGGCCAAGAGACCCAGTACTTC. Translating gives CASSKRGQETQYF. This chain connects TRBV19 to TRBJ2-5; TRBD2 aligns across 7 bases. The germline CDR1 and CDR2 sequences are LNHDA and SQIVND (reference sequence). After removal of 4 bases from V and 1 base from J, the junction contained 0 bases not matched to a gene. This CDR3 is 13 amino acids long.